These T cell receptor beta chains were read from a single sample in a study of vaccination effects on CD4 cells after COVID-19. Profiling relied on immunoSEQ multiplex PCR, and the TCRdb table lists in-frame clones only, not all of them. The sample carries 25,000 to 35,000 clones, approximately 72% recorded once. These receptors have no identified antigens. The specimen was CD4+ T cells from PBMCs cultured with a peptide pool, collected before COVID-19 vaccination. Every receptor here comes from a human donor who had a prior SARS-CoV-2 infection. The CDR3 runs from the conserved cysteine through the conserved F or W. Fields, in order: D gene, J gene, V gene, clone size, CDR3 protein, CDR3 DNA. The D gene is left open where the match is weak. Rows may omit the clone size; those that give it use once, few, many or a size class.

>TRBD2|TRBJ2-5|TRBV3-1/TRBV3-2|.
CASRGRGTQYF
TGTGCCAGCAGGGGGAGGGGGACCCAGTACTTC
>.|TRBJ1-5|TRBV27|.
CASSPLARGVDQPQHF
TGTGCCAGCAGTCCTTTAGCCAGGGGAGTTGATCAGCCCCAGCATTTT
>.|TRBJ2-5|TRBV7-9|.
CASSLVMAGLGQFLETQYF
TGTGCCAGCAGCTTAGTTATGGCGGGGCTCGGACAGTTTTTGGAGACCCAGTACTTC
>.|TRBJ2-3|TRBV30|.
CAWSVQTADTQYF
TGTGCCTGGAGTGTCCAGACAGCAGATACGCAGTATTTT
>.|TRBJ1-2|TRBV5-1|few
CASSLVGQYGYTF
TGCGCCAGCAGCTTGGTAGGACAGTATGGCTACACCTTC
>.|TRBJ2-7|TRBV6-6|.
CASSKGHYEQYF
TGTGCCAGCAGTAAGGGTCATTACGAGCAGTACTTC
>TRBD1|TRBJ1-6|TRBV7-6|.
CASSLEAGQGKSPLHF
TGTGCCAGCAGCTTAGAGGCGGGACAGGGAAAATCACCCCTCCACTTT
>.|TRBJ2-1|TRBV30|.
CAWSVRGTPSYNEQFF
TGTGCCTGGAGTGTACGCGGGACCCCCTCCTACAATGAGCAGTTCTTC
>TRBD2|TRBJ2-2|TRBV14|.
CASSQGQRGPGGELFF
TGTGCCAGCAGCCAAGGACAGCGGGGCCCGGGCGGGGAGCTGTTTTTT
>.|TRBJ2-3|TRBV19|.
CASSIEAASTDTQYF
TGTGCCAGTAGTATAGAGGCAGCTAGCACAGATACGCAGTATTTT
>.|TRBJ2-3|TRBV3-1/TRBV3-2|.
CASSPGLSRSDTQYF
TGTGCCAGCAGCCCGGGATTATCTAGATCAGATACGCAGTATTTT
>.|TRBJ2-5|TRBV5-1|.
CASSLVGTETQYF
TGCGCCAGCAGCTTGGTGGGGACGGAGACCCAGTACTTC
>.|TRBJ2-3|TRBV9|few
CASSVGPNTDTQYF
TGTGCCAGCAGCGTAGGCCCTAACACAGATACGCAGTATTTT
>.|TRBJ1-2|TRBV30|few
CAWSVQPPGWGYTF
TGTGCCTGGAGTGTACAACCCCCTGGATGGGGCTACACCTTC
>TRBD2|TRBJ2-5|TRBV18|.
CASSSTSGERETQYF
TGTGCCAGCTCATCGACTAGCGGGGAGCGAGAGACCCAGTACTTC
>.|TRBJ2-2|TRBV6-5|.
CASRRGGAVTGELFF
TGTGCCAGCAGGAGGGGGGGCGCGGTGACCGGGGAGCTGTTTTTT
>.|TRBJ1-2|TRBV15|.
CATSRESDGYTF
TGTGCCACCAGCAGAGAATCAGATGGCTACACCTTC
>TRBD2|TRBJ2-7|TRBV7-2|.
CASSTSGLSYEQYF
TGTGCCAGCAGCACTAGCGGCCTCTCCTACGAGCAGTACTTC
>.|TRBJ2-7|TRBV6-2/TRBV6-3|.
CASSYGRRAYEQYF
TGTGCCAGCAGTTACGGTCGCAGGGCCTACGAGCAGTACTTC
>TRBD1|TRBJ1-1|TRBV5-4|.
CASSLPIDRESTEAFF
TGTGCCAGCAGCTTGCCCATAGACAGGGAGTCTACTGAAGCTTTCTTT
>.|TRBJ2-7|TRBV15|.
CATSRDSPYEQYF
TGTGCCACCAGCAGGGACAGCCCCTACGAGCAGTACTTC
>.|TRBJ1-6|TRBV19|.
CASSIPGGSSPLHF
TGTGCCAGTAGTATACCGGGGGGGTCATCACCCCTCCACTTT
>TRBD1|TRBJ1-2|TRBV7-9|.
CASSETGGYGYTF
TGTGCCAGCAGCGAAACAGGGGGCTATGGCTACACCTTC
>TRBD1|TRBJ1-5|TRBV19|.
CASSISGRGRSNQPQHF
TGTGCCAGTAGTATATCGGGTAGGGGGCGTAGCAATCAGCCCCAGCATTTT
>.|TRBJ2-3|TRBV6-2/TRBV6-3|.
CASSYKPSAGRDTQYF
TGTGCCAGCAGTTACAAACCTAGCGCGGGGCGGGATACGCAGTATTTT
>TRBD2|TRBJ2-1|TRBV7-2|.
CASSLVGTSNHEQFF
TGTGCCAGCAGCTTAGTTGGGACTAGTAACCATGAGCAGTTCTTC
>TRBD2|TRBJ2-1|TRBV27|once
CASSPYQAGWANEQFF
TGTGCCAGCAGCCCCTACCAAGCGGGATGGGCGAATGAGCAGTTCTTC
>TRBD1|TRBJ1-4|TRBV15|.
CATSVGQGGGEKLFF
TGTGCCACCAGCGTCGGCCAAGGGGGCGGTGAAAAACTGTTTTTT
>.|TRBJ1-3|TRBV19|once
CASSIERAYSGNTIYF
TGTGCCAGTAGTATAGAGAGGGCGTACTCTGGAAACACCATATATTTT
>.|TRBJ2-4|TRBV5-1|.
CASSLGVTENIQYF
TGCGCCAGCAGCTTGGGGGTTACGGAAAACATTCAGTACTTC
>.|TRBJ1-2|TRBV11-3|.
CASSLEGYGYTF
TGTGCCAGCAGCTTAGAGGGATATGGCTACACCTTC
>.|TRBJ1-1|TRBV6-5|.
CASSYTLSWTEAFF
TGTGCCAGCAGTTACACCCTATCTTGGACTGAAGCTTTCTTT
>TRBD1|TRBJ2-1|TRBV18|few
CASSPPGQGAVYNEQFF
TGTGCCAGCTCACCACCGGGACAGGGGGCCGTCTACAATGAGCAGTTCTTC
>TRBD1|TRBJ2-2|TRBV5-1|.
CASSRQGATGELFF
TGCGCCAGCAGCCGACAGGGGGCAACCGGGGAGCTGTTTTTT
>.|TRBJ1-2|TRBV5-6|.
CASSRPPGAADGYTF
TGTGCCAGCAGCCGGCCTCCAGGGGCGGCTGACGGCTACACCTTC
>TRBD1|TRBJ1-5|TRBV19|.
CASSIASGQGADQPQHF
TGTGCCAGTAGTATAGCATCGGGACAGGGGGCGGATCAGCCCCAGCATTTT
>TRBD1|TRBJ2-7|TRBV5-4|.
CASSSWDRGSYEQYF
TGTGCCAGCAGCTCCTGGGACAGGGGTTCCTACGAGCAGTACTTC
>.|TRBJ2-3|TRBV5-6|once
CASSLAAGPYTDTQYF
TGTGCCAGCAGCTTGGCGGCGGGACCCTACACAGATACGCAGTATTTT
>TRBD2|TRBJ2-5|TRBV11-2|.
CASTEGVGGGQETQYF
TGTGCCAGCACCGAAGGGGTGGGCGGGGGGCAAGAGACCCAGTACTTC
>.|TRBJ2-1|TRBV9|.
CASSVDGRVAFFYNEQFF
TGTGCCAGCAGCGTAGATGGCAGGGTAGCTTTCTTCTACAATGAGCAGTTCTTC
>.|TRBJ2-7|TRBV4-1|few
CASSQLALLRGPTYEQYF
TGCGCCAGCAGCCAACTAGCCCTCTTGCGGGGGCCAACCTACGAGCAGTACTTC
>TRBD1|TRBJ1-6|TRBV25-1|.
CASSGRQGLVSPLHF
TGTGCCAGCAGTGGTCGACAGGGATTAGTTTCACCCCTCCACTTT
>.|TRBJ1-5|TRBV7-2|.
CASSPGTRVNQPQHF
TGTGCCAGCAGCCCGGGGACGCGTGTTAATCAGCCCCAGCATTTT
>TRBD1|TRBJ1-1|TRBV2|.
CASKDRALMNTEAFF
TGTGCCAGCAAAGACAGGGCCCTTATGAACACTGAAGCTTTCTTT
>.|TRBJ1-3|TRBV9|.
CASSVEGAGNTIYF
TGTGCCAGCAGCGTAGAGGGGGCTGGAAACACCATATATTTT
>.|TRBJ1-2|TRBV5-6|.
CASSSLTRQMGEGYTF
TGTGCCAGCAGCTCTCTGACTCGTCAGATGGGAGAGGGCTACACCTTC
>TRBD1|TRBJ1-2|TRBV27|.
CASSTRTGGVYGYTF
TGTGCCAGCAGTACCCGGACAGGGGGCGTCTATGGCTACACCTTC
>.|TRBJ2-1|TRBV10-3|.
CAISESILGRGEGYNEQFF
TGTGCCATCAGTGAGTCGATCTTGGGTCGGGGAGAGGGGTACAATGAGCAGTTCTTC
>.|TRBJ2-5|TRBV12-3/TRBV12-4|.
CASSLNQETQYF
TGTGCCAGCAGTTTAAACCAAGAGACCCAGTACTTC
>.|TRBJ2-3|TRBV9|.
CASSVASRADTQYF
TGTGCCAGCAGCGTAGCTAGCCGGGCAGATACGCAGTATTTT
>TRBD1|TRBJ1-1|TRBV20-1|.
CSASYQGAEAFF
TGCAGTGCTAGTTACCAGGGGGCCGAAGCTTTCTTT
>.|TRBJ2-7|TRBV18|.
CASSRAGTLYEQYF
TGTGCCAGCTCACGGGCAGGGACCCTCTACGAGCAGTACTTC
>TRBD2|TRBJ2-3|TRBV4-2|.
CASSQKGTSGGGTDTQYF
TGTGCCAGCAGCCAAAAAGGGACTAGCGGGGGGGGCACAGATACGCAGTATTTT